Each of the 9 T cell receptor beta chains below was sequenced from the same sample in a study of breast tumors, draining lymph nodes, adjacent tissues. Breast cancer patients provided tissue from their axillary draining lymph nodes. TCRdb re-called the multiplex PCR reads through MiXCR, storing one row per CDR3 protein. The table has 130,000 or so distinct CDR3 sequences, 30% to 35% seen once; the top ten hold approximately 2.3%. The sequenced sample consisted of axillary lymph node tissue. Receptor source: a female donor with breast cancer. Some clones in this sample may be carry-over from other donors' samples.

The chain carries TRBV11-3 and TRBJ2-3; the D call may be TRBD1 or TRBD2 (5 bases each). Germline CDR1 is SGHNT and CDR2 is YENEEA. This CDR3 contains 14 residues. Deletions cut 5 bases from V and 1 base from J, with 10 bases between. The CDR3 region has the DNA TGTGCCAGCAGCCAAGGGACGGGCACAGATACGCAGTATTTT. Its translation is CASSQGTGTDTQYF.

This clonotype has at least ten counts. A much larger clone sits a single nucleotide away, making a read error possible. The J gene is TRBJ2-7, the V gene TRBV20-1; a weak D match, TRBD1 (5 bases). Germline values: CDR1 DFQATT, CDR2 SNEGSKA (reference sequence). V dropped 4 bases and J dropped 6 bases, with 19 bases sitting between them. The CDR3 totals 14 residues. As DNA, the CDR3 is TGCAGTGCTAAGGACAACAGCGTTGTGCCCGAGCAGTACTTC. As protein: CSAKDNSVVPEQYF.

This clonotype is deemed medium-sized. The rearrangement joins TRBV2 to TRBJ1-4, with unresolved D. V lost 10 bases and J 12 bases, leaving 30 bases between the germline ends. Per germline, CDR1 SNHLY and CDR2 FYNNEI. This CDR3 comprises 16 residues. CDR3 region: CATTTWDRARPQELFF. The CDR3, as DNA: TGTGCCACTACAACATGGGATCGGGCCCGACCTCAAGAACTGTTTTTT.

The table lists this clonotype with a count of one. The chain carries TRBV2 and TRBJ1-5, with TRBD1 as a possible D gene (6 bases). V dropped 6 bases and J dropped 5 bases, with 11 bases sitting between them. Germline CDR1 and CDR2: SNHLY and FYNNEI. The CDR3 extends over 13 amino acids. The CDR3 spells CASSSDSYQPQHF. In nucleotides, the CDR3 is TGTGCCAGCAGCTCGGACAGTTATCAGCCCCAGCATTTT.

This clonotype has ten or more counts. The CDR3 coding sequence is TGTGCCTGGAGTGTAACCGAGGGCGATACGCAGTATTTT. It yields the protein CAWSVTEGDTQYF. V and J are TRBV30 and TRBJ2-3, with D maybe TRBD2 (5 bases). V was cut by 0 bases and J by 6 bases, with 10 bases left in between. CDR1 and CDR2 (germline): GTSNPN, SVGIG (reference sequence). The length of the CDR3 is 13 residues.

This chain links TRBV5-1 with TRBJ2-1; 12 nucleotides agree with TRBD2. The trim removed 0 bases at V and 7 bases at J, leaving 11 bases unmatched. Germline lookup yields CDR1 SGHRS and CDR2 YFSETQ. This CDR3 is built from 18 residues. This CDR3 is CASSLAWLAGGSGNEQFF. The DNA for the CDR3 is TGCGCCAGCAGCTTGGCCTGGCTAGCGGGAGGGTCAGGGAATGAGCAGTTCTTC.

CDR3 sequence reads: CASSWGGLGNYGYTF. DNA of the CDR3: TGTGCCAGCAGTTGGGGGGGTCTGGGTAACTATGGCTACACCTTC. V is TRBV27 and J is TRBJ1-2; possibly TRBD1 for D (5 bases). Germline-derived CDR1 and CDR2 are MNHEY and SMNVEV (reference sequence). The V end lost 4 bases, the J end lost 1 base, and 13 bases lay between the germline ends. CDR3 length: 15 amino acids.

In this sample, this clonotype turned up many times. V usage is TRBV20-1 and J usage is TRBJ2-7; 11 bases are a match to TRBD2. This CDR3 has 14 amino acids. Looked up from germline, CDR1 is DFQATT and CDR2 is SNEGSKA (reference sequence). Unmatched junction bases numbered 5, after V lost 5 bases and J lost 2 bases. CDR3 nucleotide sequence: TGCAGTGCTCCGAGACTAGCGGGGACCTACGAGCAGTACTTC. This translates into CSAPRLAGTYEQYF.

This clonotype was picked up many times. This chain connects TRBV5-5 to TRBJ2-3; D unclear. The CDR3 is 15 amino acids. V lost 2 bases, J lost 0 bases, and 10 bases lay in between. Per the germline V gene, CDR1 is SGHKS and CDR2 is YYEKEE (reference sequence). CDR3 nucleotides: TGTGCCAGCAGCTTTGGTTCAACCAGCACAGATACGCAGTATTTT. Residues: CASSFGSTSTDTQYF.